The source of this T cell receptor (beta chain) is a study of T cells expressing NK-cell markers. Study-wide context: From sorted CD3+CD56+NKG2C+, CD3+CD56+NKG2C- and CD3+CD56-NKG2C+ T cells came the TCR beta repertoires. Within the sequenced cohort of eight donors, seven exhibited HCMV seropositivity and one was seronegative. Findings and limits, study-wide: A range of roughly 1.0-8% of CD8+ T cells consisted of dominant NKG2C+ clonotypes in more than five donors. Topping the CD3+CD56-NKG2C+ fraction as well were these clonotypes, in a few donors.

TCRdb re-called the 5' RACE reads; one entry per CDR3 protein, DNA not given. The sample includes about 540,000 distinct CDR3 sequences. CDR1 is DFQATT, CDR2 SNEGSKA, per germline (reference sequence). CDR3 size: 13 residues. A remark on this clonotype: Its target is unknown.

The sample consisted of blood T cells: a sorted CD56 or NKG2C T cell subset, CD4+ or CD8+ T cells, or bulk PBMC T cells (not recorded which). The sequence was collected from a man aged 18 to 30 in good health. The chain recombines TRBV20-1 with TRBJ2-3; TCRdb picks TRBD1, but there is no DNA to check that call. The CDR3 region is CSARGESPDTQYF.